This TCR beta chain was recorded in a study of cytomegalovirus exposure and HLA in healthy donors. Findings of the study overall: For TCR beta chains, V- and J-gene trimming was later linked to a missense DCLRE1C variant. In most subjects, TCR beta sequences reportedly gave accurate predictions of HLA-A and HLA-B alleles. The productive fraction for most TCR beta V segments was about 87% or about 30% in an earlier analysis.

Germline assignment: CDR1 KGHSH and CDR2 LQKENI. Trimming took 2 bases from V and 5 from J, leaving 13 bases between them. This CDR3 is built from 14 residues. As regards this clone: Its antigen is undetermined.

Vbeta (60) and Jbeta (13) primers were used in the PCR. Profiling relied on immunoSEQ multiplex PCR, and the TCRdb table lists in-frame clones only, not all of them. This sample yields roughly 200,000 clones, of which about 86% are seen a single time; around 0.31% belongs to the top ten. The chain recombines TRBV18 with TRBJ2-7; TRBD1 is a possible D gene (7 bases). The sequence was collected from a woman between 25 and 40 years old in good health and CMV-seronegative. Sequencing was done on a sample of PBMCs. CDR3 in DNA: TGTGCCAGCTCACCAGGGACAGCTAGCGACGAGCAGTACTTC. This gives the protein CASSPGTASDEQYF.